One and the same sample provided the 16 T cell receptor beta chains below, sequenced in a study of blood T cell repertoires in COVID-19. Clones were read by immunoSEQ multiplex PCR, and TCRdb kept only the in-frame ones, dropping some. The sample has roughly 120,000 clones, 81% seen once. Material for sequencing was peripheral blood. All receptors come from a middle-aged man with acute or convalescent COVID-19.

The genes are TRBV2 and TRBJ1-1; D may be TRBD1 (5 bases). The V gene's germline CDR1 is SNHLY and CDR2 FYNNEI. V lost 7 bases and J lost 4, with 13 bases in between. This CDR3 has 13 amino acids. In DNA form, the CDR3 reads TGTGCCAGCAAAAGACAGCCTCGCACTGAAGCTTTCTTT. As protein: CASKRQPRTEAFF.

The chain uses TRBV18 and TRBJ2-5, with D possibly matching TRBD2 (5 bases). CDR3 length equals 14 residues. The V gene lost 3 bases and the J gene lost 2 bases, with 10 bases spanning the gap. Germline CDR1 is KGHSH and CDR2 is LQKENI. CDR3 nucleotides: TGTGCCAGCTCACCTTTACTAGTGCAAGAGACCCAGTACTTC. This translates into CASSPLLVQETQYF.

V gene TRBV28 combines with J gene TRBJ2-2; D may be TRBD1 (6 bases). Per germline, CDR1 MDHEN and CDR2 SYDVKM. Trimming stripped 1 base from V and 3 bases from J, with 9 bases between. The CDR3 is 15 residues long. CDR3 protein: CASSLSGGDTGELFF. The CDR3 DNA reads TGTGCCAGCAGTTTATCTGGGGGCGACACCGGGGAGCTGTTTTTT.

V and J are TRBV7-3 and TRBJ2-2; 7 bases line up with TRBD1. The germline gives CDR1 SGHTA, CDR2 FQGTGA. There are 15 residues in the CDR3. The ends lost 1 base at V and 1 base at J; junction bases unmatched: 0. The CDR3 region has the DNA TGTGCCAGCAGCTTAAACAGGGGGAACACCGGGGAGCTGTTTTTT. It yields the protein CASSLNRGNTGELFF.

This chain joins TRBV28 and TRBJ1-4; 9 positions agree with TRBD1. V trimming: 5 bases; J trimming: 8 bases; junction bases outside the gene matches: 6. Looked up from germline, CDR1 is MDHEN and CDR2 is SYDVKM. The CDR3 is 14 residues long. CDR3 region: CASSLRTGEEKLFF. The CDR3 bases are TGTGCCAGCAGTCTCAGGACAGGGGAGGAAAAACTGTTTTTT.

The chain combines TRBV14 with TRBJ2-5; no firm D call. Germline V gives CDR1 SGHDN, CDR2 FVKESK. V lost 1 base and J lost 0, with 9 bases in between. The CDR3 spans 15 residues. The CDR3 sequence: CASSQAYEYQETQYF. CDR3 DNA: TGTGCCAGCAGCCAAGCGTATGAGTACCAAGAGACCCAGTACTTC.

CDR3 amino acids: CASSLDMNTEAFF. The CDR3 DNA is TGTGCCAGCAGCCTCGACATGAACACTGAAGCTTTCTTT. The chain couples TRBV7-3 to TRBJ1-1; no firm D call. This CDR3 region has 13 residues. With 5 bases removed from V and 0 bases from J, the gap between germline ends came to 7 bases. Germline loops: CDR1 SGHTA, CDR2 FQGTGA.

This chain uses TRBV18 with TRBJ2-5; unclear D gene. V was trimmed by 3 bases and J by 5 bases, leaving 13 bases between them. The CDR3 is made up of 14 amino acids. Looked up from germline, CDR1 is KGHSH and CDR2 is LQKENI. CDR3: CASSPRPLPETQYF. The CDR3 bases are TGTGCCAGCTCACCGAGGCCCCTCCCCGAGACCCAGTACTTC.

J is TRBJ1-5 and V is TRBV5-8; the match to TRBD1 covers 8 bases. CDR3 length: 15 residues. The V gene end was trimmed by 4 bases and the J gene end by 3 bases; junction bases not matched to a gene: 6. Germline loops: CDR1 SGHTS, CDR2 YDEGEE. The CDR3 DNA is TGTGCCAGCAGCCGGACAGGGTATGACAATCAGCCCCAGCATTTT. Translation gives CASSRTGYDNQPQHF.

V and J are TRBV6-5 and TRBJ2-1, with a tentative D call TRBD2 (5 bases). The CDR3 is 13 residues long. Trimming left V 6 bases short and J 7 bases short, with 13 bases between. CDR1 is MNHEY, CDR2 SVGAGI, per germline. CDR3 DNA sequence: TGTGCCAGCAGCCCCATACTAGGTAATGAGCAGTTCTTC. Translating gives CASSPILGNEQFF.

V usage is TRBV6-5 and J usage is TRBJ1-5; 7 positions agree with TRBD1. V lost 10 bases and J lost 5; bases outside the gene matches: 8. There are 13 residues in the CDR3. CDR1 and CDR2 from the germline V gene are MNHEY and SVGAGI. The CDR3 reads CAISDRSDQPQHF. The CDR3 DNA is TGTGCCATTTCGGACAGGTCGGATCAGCCCCAGCATTTT.

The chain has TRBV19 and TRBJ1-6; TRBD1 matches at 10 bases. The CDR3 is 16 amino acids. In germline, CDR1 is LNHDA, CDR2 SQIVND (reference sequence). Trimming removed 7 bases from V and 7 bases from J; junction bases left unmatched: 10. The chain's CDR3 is CASTRNPGQGNSPLHF. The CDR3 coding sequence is TGTGCCAGTACTCGAAACCCGGGACAGGGGAATTCACCCCTCCACTTT.

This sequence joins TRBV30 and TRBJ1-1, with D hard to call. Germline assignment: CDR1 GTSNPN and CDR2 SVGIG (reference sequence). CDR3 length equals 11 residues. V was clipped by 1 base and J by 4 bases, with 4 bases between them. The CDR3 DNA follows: TGTGCCTGGAGTGGGCCCACTGAAGCTTTCTTT. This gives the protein CAWSGPTEAFF.

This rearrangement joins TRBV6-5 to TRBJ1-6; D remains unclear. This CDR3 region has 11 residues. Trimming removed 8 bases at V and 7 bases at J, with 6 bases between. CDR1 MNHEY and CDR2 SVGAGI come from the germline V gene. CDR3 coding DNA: TGTGCCAGCGTGGGCAATTCACCCCTCCACTTT. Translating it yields CASVGNSPLHF.

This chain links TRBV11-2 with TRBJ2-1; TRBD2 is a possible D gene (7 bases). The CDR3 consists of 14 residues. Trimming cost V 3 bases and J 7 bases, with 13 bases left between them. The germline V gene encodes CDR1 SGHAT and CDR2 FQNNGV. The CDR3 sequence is CASSLWGGANEQFF. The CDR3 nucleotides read TGTGCCAGCAGCTTGTGGGGGGGCGCGAATGAGCAGTTCTTC.

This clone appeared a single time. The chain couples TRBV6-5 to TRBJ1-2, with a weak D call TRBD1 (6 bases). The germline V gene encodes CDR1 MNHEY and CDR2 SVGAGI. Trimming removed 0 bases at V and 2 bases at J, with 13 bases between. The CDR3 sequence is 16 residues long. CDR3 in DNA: TGTGCCAGCAGTTACTCGAGGGGGATTGAGAACTATGGCTACACCTTC. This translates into CASSYSRGIENYGYTF.